The present T cell receptor beta chain was sequenced within a study of metastatic and nonmetastatic thyroid tumors. Germline-derived CDR1 and CDR2 are LGHDT and YNNKEL (reference sequence). This CDR3 region has 15 residues. The ends were cut back, 4 bases at V and 2 bases at J, with 12 bases in the middle. Patients were all untreated before their thyroid surgery. Many counts were recorded for this clone. TCRdb re-clonotyped the PCR reads via MiXCR. The sample lists some 93,000 clones; approximately 11% were seen once. This chain joins TRBV3-1 and TRBJ2-1, with D unclear. Sequencing was carried out using blood. The receptor's source is a female donor with papillary thyroid cancer or a benign thyroid nodule (not recorded which). Some clones in this sample may be carry-over from other donors' samples. The CDR3 nucleotides are TGTGCCAGCAGCCTGCAAAGTCAGGCCTACAATGAGCAGTTCTTC. This gives the protein CASSLQSQAYNEQFF.